This T cell receptor (beta chain) was sequenced in a study of T cell responses to AZD1222 COVID-19 vaccine. Whole-study findings and limits: Clonal diversity was possibly underestimated, and the donors were mostly white British, with more females.

TCRdb's table, derived via immunoSEQ multiplex PCR, lists solely in-frame clones and lacks some. The sample lists 130,000 or so clones; about 93% were seen once. For this clone: The target antigen is unknown.

Trimming pared 5 bases from V and 5 bases from J, leaving 12 bases between. Per germline, CDR1 PRHDT and CDR2 FYEKMQ (reference sequence). The length of the CDR3 is 13 residues. The source of this sequence is an adult who received the MenACWY meningococcal vaccine as a control. Sequenced here: peripheral blood, sampled 28 days after the second dose of the MenACWY control vaccine. The rearrangement joins TRBV13 to TRBJ2-5; TRBD2 is a possible D gene (5 bases). The CDR3 region is CASSQGKRETQYF. The CDR3 region has the DNA TGTGCCAGCAGCCAAGGGAAGCGGGAGACCCAGTACTTC.